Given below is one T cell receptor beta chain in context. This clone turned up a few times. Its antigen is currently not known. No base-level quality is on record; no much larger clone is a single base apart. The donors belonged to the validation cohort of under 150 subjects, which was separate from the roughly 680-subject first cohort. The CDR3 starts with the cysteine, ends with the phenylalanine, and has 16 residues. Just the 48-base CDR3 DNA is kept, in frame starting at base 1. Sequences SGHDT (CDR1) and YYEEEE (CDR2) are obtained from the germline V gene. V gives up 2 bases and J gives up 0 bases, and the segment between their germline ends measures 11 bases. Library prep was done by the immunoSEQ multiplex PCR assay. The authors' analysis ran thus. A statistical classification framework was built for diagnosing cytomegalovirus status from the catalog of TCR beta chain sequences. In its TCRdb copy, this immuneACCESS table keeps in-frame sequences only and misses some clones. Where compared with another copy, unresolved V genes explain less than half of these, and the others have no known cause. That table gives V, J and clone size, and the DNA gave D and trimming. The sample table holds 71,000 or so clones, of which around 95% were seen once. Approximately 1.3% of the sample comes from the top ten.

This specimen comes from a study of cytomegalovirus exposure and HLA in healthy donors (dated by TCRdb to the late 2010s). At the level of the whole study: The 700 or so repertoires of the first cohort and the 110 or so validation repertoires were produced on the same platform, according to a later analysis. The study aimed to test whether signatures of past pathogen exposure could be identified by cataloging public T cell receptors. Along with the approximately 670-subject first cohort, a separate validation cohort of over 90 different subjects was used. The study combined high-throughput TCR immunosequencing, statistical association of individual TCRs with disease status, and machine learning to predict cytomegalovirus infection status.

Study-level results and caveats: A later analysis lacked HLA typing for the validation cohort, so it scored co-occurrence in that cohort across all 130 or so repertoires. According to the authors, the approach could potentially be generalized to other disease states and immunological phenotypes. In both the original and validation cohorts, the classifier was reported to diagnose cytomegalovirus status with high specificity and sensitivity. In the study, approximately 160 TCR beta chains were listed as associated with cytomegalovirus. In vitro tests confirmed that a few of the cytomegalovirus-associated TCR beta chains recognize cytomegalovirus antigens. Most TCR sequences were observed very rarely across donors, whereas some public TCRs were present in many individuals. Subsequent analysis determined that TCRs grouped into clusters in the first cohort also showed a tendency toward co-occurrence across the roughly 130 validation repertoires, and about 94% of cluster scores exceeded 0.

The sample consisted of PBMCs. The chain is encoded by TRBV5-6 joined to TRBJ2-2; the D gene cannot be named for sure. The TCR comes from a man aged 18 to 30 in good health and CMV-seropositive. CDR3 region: CASSFFETTNTGELFF. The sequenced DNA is TGTGCCAGCAGCTTTTTTGAGACAACGAACACCGGGGAGCTGTTTTTT.